This passage covers 11 T cell receptor beta chains from one sample sequenced in a study of T cell responses to AZD1222 COVID-19 vaccine. TCRdb's copy holds only in-frame clones and misses some; the assay was immunoSEQ multiplex PCR. The table lists over 130,000 clones, more than 85% of them singletons. The source was peripheral blood, collected on day 0 of AZD1222 vaccination. The receptors come from an adult in good health.

CDR3 region: CASSQDRGDSGTEAFF. For the CDR3, the DNA is TGTGCCAGCAGCCAAGATCGCGGGGACAGCGGCACTGAAGCTTTCTTT. The chain recombines TRBV3-1 (or the pseudogene TRBV3-2) with TRBJ1-1, with TRBD1 matching 7 bases. Germline V gene data show CDR1 as LGHDT and CDR2 as YNNKEL (reference sequence). J gave up 4 bases and V 0 bases, and 8 bases lay outside the gene matches. CDR3 length: 16 residues.

The chain is built from TRBV4-3 and TRBJ1-2; 7 nucleotides line up with TRBD1. CDR1 and CDR2 from the germline V gene are LGHNA and YSLEER. Unmatched junction bases numbered 10, after V lost 0 bases and J lost 3 bases. The CDR3 sequence is 17 residues long. The CDR3 sequence is CASSQDTLTGLYYGYTF. DNA for the CDR3: TGCGCCAGCAGCCAAGATACGCTGACAGGGCTCTACTATGGCTACACCTTC.

This clone showed up just once. This chain links TRBV5-4 with TRBJ2-7, with 7 bases identical to TRBD2. The CDR3 loop spans 14 amino acids. Trimming cost V 0 bases and J 3 bases; bases outside gene matches: 3. The germline V gene has CDR1 SGHNT and CDR2 YYREEE (reference sequence). CDR3 DNA: TGTGCCAGCAGCTTGGGCGGGGACTACTACGAGCAGTACTTC. It codes for CASSLGGDYYEQYF.

V is TRBV3-1 (or the pseudogene TRBV3-2) and J is TRBJ1-2; 8 positions match TRBD1. The CDR3 has 13 amino acids. Germline CDR1 and CDR2: LGHDT and YNNKEL (reference sequence). V gave up 2 bases and J gave up 7 bases; unmatched junction bases: 3. CDR3 sequence (DNA): TGTGCCAGCAGCCAACGGGACAGGAGTGGCTACACCTTC. This translates into CASSQRDRSGYTF.

This clone was counted a few times. This chain links TRBV5-4 with TRBJ2-7, with D maybe TRBD1 (5 bases). The length of the CDR3 is 14 residues. Per the germline V gene, CDR1 is SGHNT and CDR2 is YYREEE (reference sequence). V dropped 4 bases and J dropped 3 bases, with 14 bases sitting between them. CDR3 loop: CASSPGAGNYEQYF. The CDR3 DNA follows: TGTGCCAGCAGCCCTGGGGCAGGGAACTACGAGCAGTACTTC.

V usage is TRBV18 and J usage is TRBJ1-1, with TRBD1 matching over 7 bases. Germline V gene lookup returns CDR1 KGHSH and CDR2 LQKENI. Trimming cost V 6 bases and J 8 bases; bases outside gene matches: 3. This CDR3 is 11 amino acids long. The CDR3 sequence: CASSRDSEAFF. As DNA, the CDR3 is TGTGCCAGCTCGAGGGACAGCGAAGCTTTCTTT.

V and J are TRBV7-8 and TRBJ2-2; 7 nucleotides agree with TRBD2. The CDR3 runs to 16 residues. Per germline, CDR1 SGHVS and CDR2 FQNEAQ. The trim removed 0 bases at V and 7 bases at J, leaving 8 bases unmatched. The CDR3 DNA reads TGTGCCAGCAGCTTAGCATGGCGGGAGAGTAGCGGGGAGCTGTTTTTT. It translates to CASSLAWRESSGELFF.

The V gene is TRBV15, the J gene TRBJ1-2; no firm D call. Looked up from germline, CDR1 is LNHNV and CDR2 is YYDKDF (reference sequence). The CDR3 runs to 15 residues. Between the trimmed V and J ends, which lost 3 bases and 5 bases, there was a span of 16 bases. Here the CDR3 DNA reads TGTGCCACCAGCAGCCGGGAGACCTTTAGATATGGCTACACCTTC. Translation gives CATSSRETFRYGYTF. The complete variable domain, with remaining parts taken from reference TRBV15 and TRBJ1-2, reads DAMVIQNPRYQVTQFGKPVTLSCSQTLNHNVMYWYQQKSSQAPKLLFHYYDKDFNNEADTPDNFQSRRPNTSFCFLDIRSPGLGDTAMYLCATSSRETFRYGYTFGSGTRLTVV.

The chain is built from TRBV19 and TRBJ1-4; D is undetermined. CDR1 is LNHDA, CDR2 SQIVND, per germline (reference sequence). Between the trimmed V and J ends, which lost 2 bases and 7 bases, there was a span of 2 bases. This CDR3 has 11 residues. The CDR3, as DNA: TGTGCCAGTAGTATAAGTGAAAAACTGTTTTTT. Translating it yields CASSISEKLFF.

The chain uses TRBV3-1 (or the pseudogene TRBV3-2) and TRBJ2-7, with 7 bases matching TRBD1. The germline CDR1 and CDR2 sequences are LGHDT and YNNKEL (reference sequence). CDR3 size: 14 residues. Unmatched junction bases numbered 7, after V lost 4 bases and J lost 4 bases. The CDR3 loop reads CASSRRQGWYEQYF. Written as DNA, the CDR3 is TGTGCCAGCAGCCGCCGACAGGGATGGTACGAGCAGTACTTC.

The chain combines TRBV5-4 with TRBJ2-1; 9 nucleotides agree with TRBD2. The V segment lost 3 bases and the J segment 5 bases; nucleotides outside the gene matches: 9. Germline loops: CDR1 SGHNT, CDR2 YYREEE (reference sequence). The CDR3 loop spans 16 amino acids. The DNA for the CDR3 is TGTGCCAGCAGCTGGAGGGCGGGAGGGCGCAACAATGAGCAGTTCTTC. It is translated as CASSWRAGGRNNEQFF.